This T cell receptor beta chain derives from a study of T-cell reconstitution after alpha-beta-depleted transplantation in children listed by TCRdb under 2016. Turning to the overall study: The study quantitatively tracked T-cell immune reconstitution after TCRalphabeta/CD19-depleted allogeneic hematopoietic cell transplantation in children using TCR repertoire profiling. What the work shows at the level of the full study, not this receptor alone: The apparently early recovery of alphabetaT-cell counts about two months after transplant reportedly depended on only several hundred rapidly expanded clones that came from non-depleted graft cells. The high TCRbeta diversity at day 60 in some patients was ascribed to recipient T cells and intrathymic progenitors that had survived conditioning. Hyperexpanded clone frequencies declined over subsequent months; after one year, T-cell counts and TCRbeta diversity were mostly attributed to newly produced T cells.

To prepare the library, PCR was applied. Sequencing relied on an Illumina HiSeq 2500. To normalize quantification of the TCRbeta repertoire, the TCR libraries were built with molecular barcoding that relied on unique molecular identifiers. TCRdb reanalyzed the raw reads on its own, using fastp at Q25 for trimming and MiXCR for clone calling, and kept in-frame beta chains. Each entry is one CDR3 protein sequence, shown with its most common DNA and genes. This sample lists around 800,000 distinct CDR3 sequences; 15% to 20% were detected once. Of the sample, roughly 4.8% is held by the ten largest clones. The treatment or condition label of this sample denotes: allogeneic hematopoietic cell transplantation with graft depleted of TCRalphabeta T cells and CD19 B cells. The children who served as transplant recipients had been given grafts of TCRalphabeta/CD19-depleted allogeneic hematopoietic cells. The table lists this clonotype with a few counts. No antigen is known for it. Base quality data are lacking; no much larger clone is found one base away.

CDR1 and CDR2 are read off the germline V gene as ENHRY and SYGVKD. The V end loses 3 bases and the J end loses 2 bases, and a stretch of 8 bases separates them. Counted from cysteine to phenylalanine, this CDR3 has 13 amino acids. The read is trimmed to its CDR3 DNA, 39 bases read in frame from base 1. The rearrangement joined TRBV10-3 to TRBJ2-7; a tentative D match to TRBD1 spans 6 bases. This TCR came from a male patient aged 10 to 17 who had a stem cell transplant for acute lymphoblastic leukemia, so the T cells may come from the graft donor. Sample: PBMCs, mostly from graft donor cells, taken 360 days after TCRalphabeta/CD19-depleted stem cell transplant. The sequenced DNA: TGTGCCATCAGTGAAGCAGGGGCCTACGAGCAGTACTTC. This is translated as CAISEAGAYEQYF.